This note documents a single T cell receptor beta chain sequence. Antigen unknown. This entry comes from a study of somatic mutations in cytotoxic T cells in rheumatoid arthritis. Study background: Certain T-cell populations stained with V beta antibodies were FACS-sorted to nearly 100% purity, and V beta1+ cells were TCRB-sequenced.

V lost 4 bases to trimming and J lost 4 bases; unmatched junction nucleotides: 12. There are 17 residues in the CDR3. CDR1 is LNHNV, CDR2 YYDKDF, per germline (reference sequence). Profiled with immunoSEQ multiplex PCR; TCRdb holds only in-frame clones, not every one. The table lists 20,000 or so clones, 85% of them singletons. Study-wide points: An age-related increase in CD8+ clonality was seen in rheumatoid arthritis patients but not in healthy controls. The identity of the antigens targeted by the expanded CD8+ clones remained unknown.

The chain joins TRBV15 to TRBJ2-3; 9 bases fit TRBD1. The source of this sequence is a woman aged 35 to 49 with rheumatoid arthritis. Sequenced sample: CD8+ T cells sorted from blood. The CDR3 DNA reads TGTGCCACCAGCACCCTCCCCGGGACAGGGAGGGCAGATACGCAGTATTTT. It translates to CATSTLPGTGRADTQYF.